The sequence of this TCR beta chain was determined in a study of shared clonotypes between healthy human individuals. Findings and caveats of the study: Naive CD4 clonotypes overlapped across a handful of donors at roughly 5%.

Points on this clone: Its target is unknown.

Per the original methods: ImmunoSEQ sequences covered only the junction and lacked quality scores; filtering therefore differed. Generated by immunoSEQ multiplex PCR, the TCRdb table keeps only in-frame clones and is missing some. D and trimming come from the DNA, and the V and J calls and clone size come from that table. The sample lists about 2.1 million clones; approximately 94% were seen once. Naive CD8 populations comprised CD45RO-negative cells positively selected for CCR7, excluding terminally differentiated effector memory CD45RA+ cells. Healthy HIV-negative adults without recent acute infections or vaccinations served as donors. Sequenced sample: naive CD8+ T cells from PBMCs. This receptor was identified in a man aged 18-30 years in good health. Some clones in this sample may be carry-over from other donors' samples.

CDR3 loop: CASSKWSYEQYF. DNA for the CDR3: TGTGCCAGCAGCAAATGGAGCTACGAGCAGTACTTC. The chain carries TRBV21-1 and TRBJ2-7; the D segment call TRBD2 is taken from the table without a DNA check. TRBV21-1 is given as a pseudogene. The CDR3 totals 12 residues.